This is a list of T cell receptor beta chains from one sample in a study of T cell repertoires in cytomegalovirus infection. Their specific antigens are unknown. Each CDR3 protein is one row after TCRdb ran MiXCR on the reads. Among about 47,000 distinct CDR3 sequences listed, about a fifth were seen once. Source: CD8+ T cells from cultured PBMCs, taken from culture after CMV antigen stimulation. These receptors were obtained from a human donor in good health (CMV status not recorded). Some clones in this sample may be carry-over from other donors' samples. Both conserved end residues are trimmed from each CDR3. D genes are given only for firm matches. The size field is filled for only some rows; it gives once, few, many or a size class.

D: TRBD2; J: TRBJ2-5; V: TRBV10-3; size: NA; CDR3: AISNPGLAGVQETQY
D: NA; J: TRBJ2-7; V: TRBV10-3; size: few; CDR3: AISEFNYEQY
D: NA; J: TRBJ2-6; V: TRBV6-1; size: few; CDR3: ASTLADSSPGANVLT
D: TRBD1; J: TRBJ1-1; V: TRBV6-5; size: many; CDR3: ASSYSMTGTDTEAF
D: TRBD1; J: TRBJ1-1; V: TRBV15; size: many; CDR3: ATTDRENTEAF
D: NA; J: TRBJ1-1; V: TRBV12-3/TRBV12-4; size: many; CDR3: ASSSGATEAF
D: TRBD2; J: TRBJ2-7; V: TRBV7-8; size: many; CDR3: ASRGLAGGVYEQY
D: TRBD1; J: TRBJ1-1; V: TRBV12-3/TRBV12-4; size: medium-sized; CDR3: ASRSDRSAEAF
D: NA; J: TRBJ2-1; V: TRBV7-9; size: many; CDR3: ASSLNNEQF
D: NA; J: TRBJ1-5; V: TRBV12-3/TRBV12-4; size: few; CDR3: ASSPGGGLGGTYSNQPQH
D: TRBD1; J: TRBJ2-1; V: TRBV12-3/TRBV12-4; size: NA; CDR3: ASSFGTGELEQF
D: TRBD2; J: TRBJ2-3; V: TRBV28; size: many; CDR3: ASSPAGGLADTQY
D: TRBD2; J: TRBJ2-1; V: TRBV29-1; size: NA; CDR3: SITRGGPYNEQF
D: NA; J: TRBJ1-2; V: TRBV24-1; size: few; CDR3: ATSESGTSYGYT
D: NA; J: TRBJ2-7; V: TRBV7-9; size: many; CDR3: ASSPRTLDKYEQY
D: NA; J: TRBJ1-3; V: TRBV6-6; size: NA; CDR3: ASSFRNTIY
D: NA; J: TRBJ1-1; V: TRBV28; size: NA; CDR3: ASSLLDIAEAF
D: NA; J: TRBJ2-1; V: TRBV12-3/TRBV12-4; size: many; CDR3: ASSRENYNEQF
D: NA; J: TRBJ1-2; V: TRBV7-8; size: many; CDR3: ASSPLNYGYT
D: TRBD2; J: TRBJ2-4; V: TRBV7-2; size: many; CDR3: ASSPRLAGRAKNIQY
D: NA; J: TRBJ2-1; V: TRBV23-1; size: NA; CDR3: ASSQSEQTGDYNEQF
D: TRBD1; J: TRBJ1-5; V: TRBV6-6; size: few; CDR3: ASGDSQGALSNQPQH
D: TRBD1; J: TRBJ1-2; V: TRBV7-8; size: many; CDR3: ASSLGTGSDGYT
D: NA; J: TRBJ1-2; V: TRBV7-9; size: many; CDR3: ASSPPGATYGYT
D: NA; J: TRBJ2-5; V: TRBV27; size: few; CDR3: ASSLSRAPGETQY
D: NA; J: TRBJ1-2; V: TRBV7-9; size: many; CDR3: ASSPYGRYGYT
D: NA; J: TRBJ1-6; V: TRBV6-6; size: few; CDR3: ATGSVGSPLH
D: NA; J: TRBJ2-7; V: TRBV11-2; size: NA; CDR3: ASSLERGRSSYEQY
D: TRBD2; J: TRBJ2-5; V: TRBV20-1; size: few; CDR3: SARVGTSGFQETQY
D: NA; J: TRBJ1-4; V: TRBV4-1; size: many; CDR3: ASSPGGGRTTNEKLF
D: NA; J: TRBJ2-1; V: TRBV7-9; size: many; CDR3: ASSASESSYNEQF
D: NA; J: TRBJ1-2; V: TRBV28; size: NA; CDR3: ASSAATGINYGYT
D: NA; J: TRBJ1-5; V: TRBV12-3/TRBV12-4; size: few; CDR3: ASSLAIQPQH
D: NA; J: TRBJ2-6; V: TRBV19; size: NA; CDR3: ASSLGPSGANVLT
D: NA; J: TRBJ1-2; V: TRBV4-3; size: few; CDR3: ASSQGLTGLYYGYT
D: NA; J: TRBJ2-7; V: TRBV7-8; size: many; CDR3: ASSPRRGTSYEQY
D: NA; J: TRBJ1-2; V: TRBV7-9; size: many; CDR3: ASSSSTGVNGYT
D: NA; J: TRBJ1-2; V: TRBV9; size: NA; CDR3: ASSVTAGRADGYT
D: TRBD1; J: TRBJ2-5; V: TRBV19; size: few; CDR3: ASRGQGKETQY
D: NA; J: TRBJ2-7; V: TRBV7-9; size: NA; CDR3: ASSLASANYEQY
D: NA; J: TRBJ1-1; V: TRBV6-5; size: few; CDR3: ASSYEVGVTEAF
D: TRBD1; J: TRBJ2-2; V: TRBV28; size: NA; CDR3: ASNLLGQGLAGELF
D: NA; J: TRBJ2-1; V: TRBV7-9; size: many; CDR3: ASRLPGGVDNEQF
D: NA; J: TRBJ1-1; V: TRBV29-1; size: NA; CDR3: SVDGGVVTEAF
D: TRBD2; J: TRBJ2-1; V: TRBV7-2; size: many; CDR3: ASSPPGLADYNEQF
D: TRBD1; J: TRBJ1-4; V: TRBV4-3; size: NA; CDR3: ASSQDGTGGGEEKLF
D: NA; J: TRBJ1-1; V: TRBV27; size: NA; CDR3: VSLAWGVYWGSVRAF
D: NA; J: TRBJ1-4; V: TRBV9; size: many; CDR3: ASSVSGATNEKLF
D: NA; J: TRBJ2-1; V: TRBV4-2; size: few; CDR3: ASSQAGDPNEQF
D: NA; J: TRBJ2-7; V: TRBV11-2; size: NA; CDR3: ASSSSRDEQY
D: NA; J: TRBJ2-3; V: TRBV11-2; size: many; CDR3: ASSSDTDTQY